Only a few counts were recorded for the clone carrying this TCR beta chain. TCR beta CDR3 regions were amplified from RNA transcripts. First-round RT-PCR with HTBI primers amplified the TCR CDR3 region. TCRdb analysed the multiplex PCR reads with MiXCR anew, one entry per CDR3 protein. In the table there are roughly 580,000 distinct CDR3 sequences, around 45% of which are singletons. Trimming cost V 8 bases and J 4 bases, with 10 bases left between them. The CDR3 extends over 13 amino acids. Germline loops: CDR1 KGHDR, CDR2 SFDVKD. Each diagnosis drew on symptoms, thyroxine, TRAb, thyroid ultrasound and orbital computed tomography findings. These data originate in a study of T cells in Graves' hyperthyroidism and ophthalmopathy.

This clonotype was obtained from a woman younger than 35 with Graves' hyperthyroidism. The chain couples TRBV24-1 to TRBJ2-2; no clear D gene. The sequencing input was peripheral blood or thyroid tissue (not recorded which). CDR3 amino acids: CATTAHTTGELFF. CDR3 in DNA: TGTGCCACCACGGCACATACCACCGGGGAGCTGTTTTTT.